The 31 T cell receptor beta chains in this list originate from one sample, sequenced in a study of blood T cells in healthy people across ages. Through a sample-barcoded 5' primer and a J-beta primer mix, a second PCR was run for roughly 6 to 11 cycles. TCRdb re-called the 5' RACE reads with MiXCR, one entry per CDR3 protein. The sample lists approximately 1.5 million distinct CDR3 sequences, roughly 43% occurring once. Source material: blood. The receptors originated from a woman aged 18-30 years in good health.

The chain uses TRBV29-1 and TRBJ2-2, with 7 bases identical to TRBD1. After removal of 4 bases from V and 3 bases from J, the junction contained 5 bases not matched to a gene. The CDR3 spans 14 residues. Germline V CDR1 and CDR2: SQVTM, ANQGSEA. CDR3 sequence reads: CSVVGGSYTGELFF. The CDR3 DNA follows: TGCAGCGTTGTAGGGGGCAGTTACACCGGGGAGCTGTTTTTT.

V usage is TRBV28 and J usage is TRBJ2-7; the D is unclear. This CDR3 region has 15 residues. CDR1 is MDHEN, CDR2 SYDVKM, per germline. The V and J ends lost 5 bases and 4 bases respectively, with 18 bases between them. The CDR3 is CASSLPPQSMYEQYF. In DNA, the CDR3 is TGTGCCAGCAGTCTTCCCCCGCAGAGTATGTACGAGCAGTACTTC.

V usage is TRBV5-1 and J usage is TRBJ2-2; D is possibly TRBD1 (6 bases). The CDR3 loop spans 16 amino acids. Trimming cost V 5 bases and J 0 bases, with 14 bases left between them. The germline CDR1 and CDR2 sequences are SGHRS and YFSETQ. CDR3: CASSQDSIPNTGELFF. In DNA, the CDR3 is TGCGCCAGCAGTCAGGACAGCATTCCGAACACCGGGGAGCTGTTTTTT.

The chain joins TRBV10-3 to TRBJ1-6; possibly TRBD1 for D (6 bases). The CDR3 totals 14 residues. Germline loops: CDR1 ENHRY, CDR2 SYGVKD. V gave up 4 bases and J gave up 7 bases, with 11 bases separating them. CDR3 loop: CAISVNRANSPLHF. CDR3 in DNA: TGTGCCATCAGTGTGAACAGGGCAAATTCACCCCTCCACTTT.

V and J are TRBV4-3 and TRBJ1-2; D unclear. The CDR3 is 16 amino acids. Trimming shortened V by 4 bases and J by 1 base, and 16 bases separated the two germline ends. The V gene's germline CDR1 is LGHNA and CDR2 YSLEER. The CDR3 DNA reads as TGCGCCAGCAGCCGGCGGCCGAGGGCGATTAACTATGGCTACACCTTC. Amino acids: CASSRRPRAINYGYTF.

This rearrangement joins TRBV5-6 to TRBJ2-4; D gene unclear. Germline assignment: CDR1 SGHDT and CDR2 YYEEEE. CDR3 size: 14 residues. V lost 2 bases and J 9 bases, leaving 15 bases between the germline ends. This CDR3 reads CASSLGISRRIQYF. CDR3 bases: TGTGCCAGCAGCTTAGGGATTTCGCGGCGCATTCAGTACTTC. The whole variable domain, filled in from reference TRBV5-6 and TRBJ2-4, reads DAGVTQSPTHLIKTRGQQVTLRCSPKSGHDTVSWYQQALGQGPQFIFQYYEEEERQRGNFPDRFSGHQFPNYSSELNVNALLLGDSALYLCASSLGISRRIQYFGAGTRLSVL.

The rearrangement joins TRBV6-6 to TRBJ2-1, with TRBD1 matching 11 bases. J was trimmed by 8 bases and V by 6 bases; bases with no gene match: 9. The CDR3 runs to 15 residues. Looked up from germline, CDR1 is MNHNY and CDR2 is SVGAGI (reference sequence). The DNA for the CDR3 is TGTGCCAGCAGCTTCCGGACAGGGGGCGCGGATGAGCAGTTCTTC. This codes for CASSFRTGGADEQFF.

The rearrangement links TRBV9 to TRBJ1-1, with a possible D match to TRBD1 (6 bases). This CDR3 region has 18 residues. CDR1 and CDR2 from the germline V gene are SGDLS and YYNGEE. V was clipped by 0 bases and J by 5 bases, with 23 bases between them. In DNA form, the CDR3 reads TGTGCCAGCAGCGTAGATTGGGACACAGCACTTTATGCGACTGAAGCTTTCTTT. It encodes CASSVDWDTALYATEAFF.

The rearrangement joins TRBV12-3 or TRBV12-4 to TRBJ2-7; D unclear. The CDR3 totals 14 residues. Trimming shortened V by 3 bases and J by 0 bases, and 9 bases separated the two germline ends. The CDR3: CASSLLLSSYEQYF. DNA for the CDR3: TGTGCCAGCAGTTTGCTTTTGAGCTCCTACGAGCAGTACTTC.

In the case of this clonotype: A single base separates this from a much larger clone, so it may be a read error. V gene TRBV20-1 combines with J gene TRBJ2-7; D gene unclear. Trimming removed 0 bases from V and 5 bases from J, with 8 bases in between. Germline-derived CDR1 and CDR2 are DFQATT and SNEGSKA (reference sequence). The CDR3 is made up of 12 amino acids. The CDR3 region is CSARDWRNEQYF. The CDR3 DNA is TGCAGTGCTAGAGATTGGCGGAACGAGCAGTACTTC.

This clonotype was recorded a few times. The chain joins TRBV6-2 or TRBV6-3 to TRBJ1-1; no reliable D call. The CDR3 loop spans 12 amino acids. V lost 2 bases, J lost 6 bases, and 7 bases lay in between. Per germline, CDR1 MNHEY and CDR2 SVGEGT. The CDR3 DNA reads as TGTGCCAGCAGTTACCCGGCCCCTGAAGCTTTCTTT. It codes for CASSYPAPEAFF.

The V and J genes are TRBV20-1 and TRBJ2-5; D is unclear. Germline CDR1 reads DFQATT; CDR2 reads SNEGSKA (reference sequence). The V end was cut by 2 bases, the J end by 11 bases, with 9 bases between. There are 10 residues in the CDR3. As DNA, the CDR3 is TGCAGTGCTAGACTAATGGAGCAGTACTTC. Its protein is CSARLMEQYF.

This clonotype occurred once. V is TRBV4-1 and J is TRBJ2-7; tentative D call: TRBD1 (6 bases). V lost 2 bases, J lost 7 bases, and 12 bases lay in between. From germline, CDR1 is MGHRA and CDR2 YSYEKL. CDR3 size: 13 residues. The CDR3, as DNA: TGCGCCAGCAGCCAAACTGCAGGGGAAGAGCAGTACTTC. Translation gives CASSQTAGEEQYF.

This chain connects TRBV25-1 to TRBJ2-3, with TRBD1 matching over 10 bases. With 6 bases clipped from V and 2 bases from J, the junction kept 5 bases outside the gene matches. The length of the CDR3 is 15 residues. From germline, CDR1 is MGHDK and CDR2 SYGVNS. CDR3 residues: CASSRDRGNTDTQYF. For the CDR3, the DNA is TGTGCCAGCAGCCGGGACAGGGGTAACACAGATACGCAGTATTTT. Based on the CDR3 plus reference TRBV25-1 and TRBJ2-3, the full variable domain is EADIYQTPRYLVIGTGKKITLECSQTMGHDKMYWYQQDPGMELHLIHYSYGVNSTEKGDLSSESTVSRIRTEHFPLTLESARPSHTSQYLCASSRDRGNTDTQYFGPGTRLTVL.

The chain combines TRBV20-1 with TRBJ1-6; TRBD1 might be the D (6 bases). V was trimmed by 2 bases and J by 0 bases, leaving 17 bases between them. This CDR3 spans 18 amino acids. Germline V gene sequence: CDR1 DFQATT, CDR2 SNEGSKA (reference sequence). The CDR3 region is CSARQYYRESSYNSPLHF. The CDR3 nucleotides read TGCAGTGCTAGACAATATTACAGGGAGAGCTCCTATAATTCACCCCTCCACTTT.

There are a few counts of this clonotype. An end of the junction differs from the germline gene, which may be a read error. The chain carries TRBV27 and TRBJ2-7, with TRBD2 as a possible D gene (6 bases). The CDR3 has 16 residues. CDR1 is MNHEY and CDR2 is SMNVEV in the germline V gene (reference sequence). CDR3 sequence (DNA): TGTGCCGGCAGTTTATCTCGGCGGGGAGCCCACTACGAGCAGTACTTC. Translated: CAGSLSRRGAHYEQYF.

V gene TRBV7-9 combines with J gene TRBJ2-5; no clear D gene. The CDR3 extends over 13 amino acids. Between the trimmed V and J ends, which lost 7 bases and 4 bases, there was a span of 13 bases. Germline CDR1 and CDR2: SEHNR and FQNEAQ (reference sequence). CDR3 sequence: CASTLLTRETQYF. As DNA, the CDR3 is TGTGCCAGCACTCTCCTTACGCGAGAGACCCAGTACTTC.

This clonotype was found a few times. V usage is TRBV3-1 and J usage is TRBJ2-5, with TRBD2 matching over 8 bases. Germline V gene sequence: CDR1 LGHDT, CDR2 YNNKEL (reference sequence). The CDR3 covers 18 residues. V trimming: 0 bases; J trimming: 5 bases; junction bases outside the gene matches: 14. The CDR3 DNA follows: TGTGCCAGCAGCCAAGATCGACGAGCGGGGGTCCTGAGGGAGACCCAGTACTTC. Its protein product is CASSQDRRAGVLRETQYF.

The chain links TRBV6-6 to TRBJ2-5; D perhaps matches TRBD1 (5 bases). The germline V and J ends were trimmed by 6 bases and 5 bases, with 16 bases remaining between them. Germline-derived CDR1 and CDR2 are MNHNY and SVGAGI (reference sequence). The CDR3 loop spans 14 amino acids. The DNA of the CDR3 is TGTGCCAGCAGGTCGGACACGGTGTGGGAGACCCAGTACTTC. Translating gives CASRSDTVWETQYF.

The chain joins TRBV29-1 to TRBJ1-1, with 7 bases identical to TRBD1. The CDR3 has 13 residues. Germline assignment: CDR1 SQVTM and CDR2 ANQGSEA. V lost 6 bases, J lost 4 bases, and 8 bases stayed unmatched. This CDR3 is CSVRGVLSTEAFF. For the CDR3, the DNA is TGCAGCGTCAGGGGGGTTTTGTCCACTGAAGCTTTCTTT.

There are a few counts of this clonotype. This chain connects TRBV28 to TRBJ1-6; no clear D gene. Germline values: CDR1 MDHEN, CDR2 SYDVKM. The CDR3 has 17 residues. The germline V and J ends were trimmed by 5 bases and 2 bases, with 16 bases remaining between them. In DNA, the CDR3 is TGTGCCAGCAGTCTCAGCCCGTATACGGCCTATAATTCACCCCTCCACTTT. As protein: CASSLSPYTAYNSPLHF.

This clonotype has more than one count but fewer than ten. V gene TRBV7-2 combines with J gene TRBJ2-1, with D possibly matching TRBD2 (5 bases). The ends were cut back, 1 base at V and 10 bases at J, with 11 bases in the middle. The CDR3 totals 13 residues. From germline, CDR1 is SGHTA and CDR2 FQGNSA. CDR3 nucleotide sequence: TGTGCCAGCAGCTTAGAGACGAGGAGGGAGCAGTTCTTC. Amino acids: CASSLETRREQFF.

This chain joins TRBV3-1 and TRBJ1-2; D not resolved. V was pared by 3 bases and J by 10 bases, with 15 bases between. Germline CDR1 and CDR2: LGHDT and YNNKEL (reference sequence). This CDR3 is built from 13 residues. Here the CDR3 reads CASSQVLTDDYTF. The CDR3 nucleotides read TGTGCCAGCAGCCAGGTCTTAACGGACGACTACACCTTC.

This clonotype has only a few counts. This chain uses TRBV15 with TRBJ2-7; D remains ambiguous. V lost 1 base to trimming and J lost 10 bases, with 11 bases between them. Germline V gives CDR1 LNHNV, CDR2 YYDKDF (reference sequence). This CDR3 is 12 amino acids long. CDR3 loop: CATSRGRVSQYF. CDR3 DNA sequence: TGTGCCACCAGCAGAGGAAGAGTCTCCCAGTACTTC.

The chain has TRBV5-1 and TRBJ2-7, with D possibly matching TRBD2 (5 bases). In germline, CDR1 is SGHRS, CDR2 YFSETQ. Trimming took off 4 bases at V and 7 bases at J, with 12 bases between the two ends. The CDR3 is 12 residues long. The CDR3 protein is CASSPDGIEQYF. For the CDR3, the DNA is TGCGCCAGCAGCCCGGACGGGATTGAGCAGTACTTC. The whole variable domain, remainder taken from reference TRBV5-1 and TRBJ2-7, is KAGVTQTPRYLIKTRGQQVTLSCSPISGHRSVSWYQQTPGQGLQFLFEYFSETQRNKGNFPGRFSGRQFSNSRSEMNVSTLELGDSALYLCASSPDGIEQYFGPGTRLTVT.

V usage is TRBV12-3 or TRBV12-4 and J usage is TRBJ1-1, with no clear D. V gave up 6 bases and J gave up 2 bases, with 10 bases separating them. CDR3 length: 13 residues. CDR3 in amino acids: CASSFSSNTEAFF. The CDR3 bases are TGTGCCAGCAGCTTCAGTTCCAACACTGAAGCTTTCTTT.

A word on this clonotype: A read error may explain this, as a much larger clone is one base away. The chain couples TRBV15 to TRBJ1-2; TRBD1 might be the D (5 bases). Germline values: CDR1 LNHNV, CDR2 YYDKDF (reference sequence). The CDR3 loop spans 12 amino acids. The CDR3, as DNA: TGCCCAGGGATGTGGAGGAACTATGGCTACACCTTC. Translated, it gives CPGMWRNYGYTF.

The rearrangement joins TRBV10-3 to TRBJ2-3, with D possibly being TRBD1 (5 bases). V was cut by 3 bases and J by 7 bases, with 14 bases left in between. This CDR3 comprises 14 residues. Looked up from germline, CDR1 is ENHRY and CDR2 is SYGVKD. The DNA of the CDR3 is TGTGCCATCAGTGAAGGGGTCCTAAGGTATACGCAGTATTTT. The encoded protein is CAISEGVLRYTQYF.

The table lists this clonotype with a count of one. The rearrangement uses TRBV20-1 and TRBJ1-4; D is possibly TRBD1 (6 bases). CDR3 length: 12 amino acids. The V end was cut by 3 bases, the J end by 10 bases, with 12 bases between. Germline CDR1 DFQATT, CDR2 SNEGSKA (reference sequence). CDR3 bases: TGCAGTGCTAGTTACAGGGAGGCAAAACTGTTTTTT. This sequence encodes CSASYREAKLFF.

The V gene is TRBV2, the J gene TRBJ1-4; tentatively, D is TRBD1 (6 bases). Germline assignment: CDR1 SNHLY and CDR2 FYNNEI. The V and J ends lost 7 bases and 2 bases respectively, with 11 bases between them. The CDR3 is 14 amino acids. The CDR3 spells CASTAGVTNEKLFF. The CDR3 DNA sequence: TGTGCCAGCACCGCAGGGGTGACTAATGAAAAACTGTTTTTT.

This CDR3 is CASSPRTRLFYNEQYF. Written as DNA, the CDR3 is TGTGCCAGCAGCCCGCGGACTAGGCTATTCTACAATGAGCAGTACTTC. This sequence joins TRBV11-2 and TRBJ2-1; 7 bases align to TRBD2. The DNA end favors TRBJ2-7, so the J call may be wrong. CDR1 and CDR2 from the germline V gene are SGHAT and FQNNGV. This CDR3 contains 16 residues.